Below are 17 T cell receptor beta chains sequenced from a single sample in a study of blood T cell repertoires in COVID-19. TCRdb keeps only in-frame clones here, not all; method: immunoSEQ multiplex PCR. The sample carries some 130,000 clones, over 75% recorded once. Sequences were obtained from peripheral blood. Source of these receptors: an older woman with acute or convalescent COVID-19.

V gene TRBV11-3 combines with J gene TRBJ1-2, with TRBD1 matching over 7 bases. Germline trimming cut 2 bases from V and 8 bases from J; bases unmatched to any gene: 2. The CDR3 runs to 12 residues. In germline, CDR1 is SGHNT, CDR2 YENEEA. CDR3 sequence reads: CASSLRDRGYTF. The CDR3 DNA is TGTGCCAGCAGCTTAAGGGACAGAGGCTACACCTTC.

The rearrangement links TRBV3-1 (or the pseudogene TRBV3-2) to TRBJ1-1; D is perhaps TRBD1 (6 bases). V was trimmed by 4 bases and J by 1 base, leaving 13 bases between them. Germline V lookup: CDR1 LGHDT, CDR2 YNNKEL (reference sequence). This CDR3 comprises 15 residues. The CDR3 DNA is TGTGCCAGCAGCCGCGGACAGAACGGGAACACTGAAGCTTTCTTT. The encoded protein is CASSRGQNGNTEAFF.

The rearrangement uses TRBV6-5 and TRBJ1-1, with D hard to call. Trimming stripped 1 base from V and 3 bases from J, with 9 bases between. Germline V CDR1 and CDR2: MNHEY, SVGAGI. The CDR3 covers 14 residues. Here the CDR3 DNA reads TGTGCCAGCAGTTACTTCGCCGGGGACACTGAAGCTTTCTTT. This encodes CASSYFAGDTEAFF.

The V gene is TRBV28, the J gene TRBJ2-4; perhaps TRBD2 as D (5 bases). Germline CDR1 is MDHEN and CDR2 is SYDVKM. Trimming removed 6 bases at V and 8 bases at J, with 17 bases between. CDR3 length: 14 residues. CDR3 bases: TGTGCCAGCAGAAGCAGCCACGAGGGAGACATTCAGTACTTC. Its protein product is CASRSSHEGDIQYF.

This sequence joins TRBV3-1 (or the pseudogene TRBV3-2) and TRBJ2-7; possible D gene TRBD2, 6 bases. Trimming removed 4 bases from V and 4 bases from J, with 14 bases in between. Looked up from germline, CDR1 is LGHDT and CDR2 is YNNKEL (reference sequence). CDR3 length: 14 amino acids. CDR3 DNA: TGTGCCAGCAGCCCGGGACTCGGGGGTTACGAGCAGTACTTC. Translating it yields CASSPGLGGYEQYF.

The chain employs TRBV5-1 and TRBJ2-1, with D perhaps matching TRBD2 (5 bases). CDR3 length: 12 amino acids. V lost 4 bases and J lost 6, with 8 bases in between. Germline V gives CDR1 SGHRS, CDR2 YFSETQ. CDR3 DNA: TGCGCCAGCAGCCCTACTAGCAATGAGCAGTTCTTC. Translation: CASSPTSNEQFF.

The V call is TRBV29-1, the J call TRBJ1-2, with D tentatively TRBD1 (5 bases). Trimming pared 4 bases from V and 8 bases from J, leaving 11 bases between. Germline CDR1 is SQVTM and CDR2 is ANQGSEA. CDR3 length: 11 amino acids. The CDR3 DNA reads TGCAGCGTTGCAGGGATTGACGGCTACACCTTC. This encodes CSVAGIDGYTF.

A single count supports this clone. This chain connects TRBV28 to TRBJ1-2; D gene unclear. Germline V lookup: CDR1 MDHEN, CDR2 SYDVKM. The length of the CDR3 is 16 residues. Trimming left V 7 bases short and J 5 bases short, with 23 bases between. The CDR3 DNA reads as TGTGCCAGCATTGGATCGGTTGAGGATGAGGGATATGGCTACACCTTC. The encoded protein is CASIGSVEDEGYGYTF.

This chain uses TRBV9 with TRBJ1-4, with D possibly matching TRBD1 (5 bases). The length of the CDR3 is 15 residues. Trimming cost V 4 bases and J 8 bases, with 18 bases left between them. The germline gives CDR1 SGDLS, CDR2 YYNGEE. Here the CDR3 reads CASSPRTGGYEKLFF. In DNA form, the CDR3 reads TGTGCCAGCAGCCCGAGGACCGGGGGGTACGAAAAACTGTTTTTT.

This sequence joins TRBV7-9 and TRBJ1-4, with D possibly being TRBD1 (5 bases). The V gene lost 4 bases and the J gene lost 8 bases, with 17 bases spanning the gap. The CDR3 runs 15 residues. Germline loops: CDR1 SEHNR, CDR2 FQNEAQ (reference sequence). Here the CDR3 reads CASSSGSIRGEKLFF. CDR3 coding DNA: TGTGCCAGCAGCTCCGGTTCGATCCGGGGGGAAAAACTGTTTTTT.

Comment on this clone: An end of the junction differs from the germline gene, which may be a read error. The rearrangement uses TRBV7-9 and TRBJ2-3; 10 positions agree with TRBD2. There are 14 residues in the CDR3. Germline V gene lookup returns CDR1 SEHNR and CDR2 FQNEAQ (reference sequence). This CDR3 reads CASSLAGATDTQYF. CDR3 nucleotides: TGTGCCAGCAGCCTAGCGGGAGCGACAGATACGCAGTATTTT.

The chain links TRBV9 to TRBJ1-1; 9 bases map to TRBD1. V lost 3 bases, J lost 6 bases, and 12 bases stayed unmatched. This CDR3 is 16 amino acids long. Germline assignment: CDR1 SGDLS and CDR2 YYNGEE. The CDR3 DNA sequence: TGTGCCAGCAGCGCTTCCCCGGGACAGGGATCCGCTGAAGCTTTCTTT. It is translated as CASSASPGQGSAEAFF.

This chain joins TRBV27 and TRBJ2-7; 7 nucleotides align to TRBD2. The V segment lost 3 bases and the J segment 4 bases; nucleotides outside the gene matches: 12. The CDR3 is 16 amino acids. Germline V gene lookup returns CDR1 MNHEY and CDR2 SMNVEV (reference sequence). The CDR3 sequence: CASSFTSWRGSYEQYF. The CDR3, as DNA: TGTGCCAGCAGTTTTACCTCCTGGCGGGGGTCTTACGAGCAGTACTTC.

The genes are TRBV12-3 or TRBV12-4 and TRBJ1-1; the D is unclear. V was clipped by 4 bases and J by 0 bases, with 6 bases between them. The CDR3 has 13 residues. This chain's CDR3 is CASSSSVNTEAFF. The DNA of the CDR3 is TGTGCCAGCAGTTCCTCCGTGAACACTGAAGCTTTCTTT.

A few counts support this clone. The chain uses TRBV6-6 and TRBJ1-1; D is undetermined. Germline CDR1 reads MNHNY; CDR2 reads SVGAGI (reference sequence). The V end was cut by 3 bases, the J end by 1 base, with 9 bases between. CDR3 length: 14 residues. The CDR3 nucleotides read TGTGCCAGCAGTTATCAGGAGGGGAACACTGAAGCTTTCTTT. Protein: CASSYQEGNTEAFF.

V and J are TRBV5-1 and TRBJ2-3; TRBD2 aligns across 10 bases. CDR1 and CDR2 from the germline V gene are SGHRS and YFSETQ. V trimming: 0 bases; J trimming: 2 bases; junction bases outside the gene matches: 6. The CDR3 totals 17 residues. The CDR3 DNA follows: TGCGCCAGCAGCTTGGGGGCCCTAGCGGGAGTCACAGATACGCAGTATTTT. As protein: CASSLGALAGVTDTQYF.

The J gene is TRBJ1-2, the V gene TRBV27; 10 bases align to TRBD1. CDR1 is MNHEY, CDR2 SMNVEV, per germline (reference sequence). CDR3 length equals 13 residues. V was pared by 5 bases and J by 5 bases, with 2 bases of the junction left unmatched. DNA of the CDR3: TGTGCCAGCAGTCGGACAGGGGGATATGGCTACACCTTC. Its translation: CASSRTGGYGYTF.